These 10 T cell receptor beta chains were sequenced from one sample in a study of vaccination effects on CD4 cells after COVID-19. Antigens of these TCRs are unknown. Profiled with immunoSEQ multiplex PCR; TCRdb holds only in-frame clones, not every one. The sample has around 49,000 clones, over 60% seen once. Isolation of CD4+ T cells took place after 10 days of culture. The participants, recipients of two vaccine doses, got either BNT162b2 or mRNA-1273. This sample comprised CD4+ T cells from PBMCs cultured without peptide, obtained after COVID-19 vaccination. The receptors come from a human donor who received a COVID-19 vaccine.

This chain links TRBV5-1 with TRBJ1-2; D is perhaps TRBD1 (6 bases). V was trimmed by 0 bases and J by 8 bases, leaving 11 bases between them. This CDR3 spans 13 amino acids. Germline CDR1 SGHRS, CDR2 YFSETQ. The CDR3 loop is CASSLDREGGYTF. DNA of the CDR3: TGCGCCAGCAGCTTGGACAGGGAGGGCGGCTACACCTTC.

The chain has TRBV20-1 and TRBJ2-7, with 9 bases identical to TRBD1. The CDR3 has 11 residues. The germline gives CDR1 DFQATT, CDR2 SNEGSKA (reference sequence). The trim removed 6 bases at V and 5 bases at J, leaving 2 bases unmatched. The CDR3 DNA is TGCAGTGCGGGACAGGGAAACGAGCAGTACTTC. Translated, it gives CSAGQGNEQYF.

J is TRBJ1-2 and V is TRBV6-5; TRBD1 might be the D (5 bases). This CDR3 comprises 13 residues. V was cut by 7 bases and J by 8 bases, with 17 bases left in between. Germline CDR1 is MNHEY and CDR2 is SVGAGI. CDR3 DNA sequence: TGTGCCAGCAACCCCCCGGGGAGGGGAGGCTACACCTTC. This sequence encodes CASNPPGRGGYTF.

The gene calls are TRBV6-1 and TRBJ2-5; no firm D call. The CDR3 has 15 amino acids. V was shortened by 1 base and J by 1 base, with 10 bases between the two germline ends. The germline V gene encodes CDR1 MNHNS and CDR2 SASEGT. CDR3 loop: CASSEGSTLQETQYF. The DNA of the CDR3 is TGTGCCAGCAGTGAAGGAAGTACCCTCCAAGAGACCCAGTACTTC.

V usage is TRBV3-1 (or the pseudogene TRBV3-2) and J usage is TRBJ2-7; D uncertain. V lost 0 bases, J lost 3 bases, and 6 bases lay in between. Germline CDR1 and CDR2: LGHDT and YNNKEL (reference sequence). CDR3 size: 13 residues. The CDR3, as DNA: TGTGCCAGCAGCCAAGATCTCGGCTACGAGCAGTACTTC. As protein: CASSQDLGYEQYF.

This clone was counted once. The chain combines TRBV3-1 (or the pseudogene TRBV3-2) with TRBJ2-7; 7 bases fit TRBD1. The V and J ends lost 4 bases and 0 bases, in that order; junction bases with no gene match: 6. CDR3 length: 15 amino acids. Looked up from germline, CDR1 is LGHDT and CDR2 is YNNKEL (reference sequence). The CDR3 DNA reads TGTGCCAGCAGCCCGGCCGGGACAGTCTCCTACGAGCAGTACTTC. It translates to CASSPAGTVSYEQYF.

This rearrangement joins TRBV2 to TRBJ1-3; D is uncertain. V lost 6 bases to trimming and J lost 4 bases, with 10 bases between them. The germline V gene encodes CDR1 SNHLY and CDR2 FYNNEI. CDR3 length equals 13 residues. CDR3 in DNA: TGTGCCAGCAGGAAGACGGGAGGAAACACCATATATTTT. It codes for CASRKTGGNTIYF.

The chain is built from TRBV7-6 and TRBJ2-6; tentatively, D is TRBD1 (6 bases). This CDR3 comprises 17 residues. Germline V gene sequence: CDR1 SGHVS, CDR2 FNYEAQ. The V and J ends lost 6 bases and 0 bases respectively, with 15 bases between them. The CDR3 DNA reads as TGTGCCAGCAGAGCCCGGGACACTTACTCTGGGGCCAACGTCCTGACTTTC. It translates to CASRARDTYSGANVLTF.

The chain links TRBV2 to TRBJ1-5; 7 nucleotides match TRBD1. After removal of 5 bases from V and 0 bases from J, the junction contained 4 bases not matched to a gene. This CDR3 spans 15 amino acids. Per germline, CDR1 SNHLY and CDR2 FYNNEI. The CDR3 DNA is TGTGCCAGCAGTCGGGACAGAAATAGCAATCAGCCCCAGCATTTT. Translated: CASSRDRNSNQPQHF.

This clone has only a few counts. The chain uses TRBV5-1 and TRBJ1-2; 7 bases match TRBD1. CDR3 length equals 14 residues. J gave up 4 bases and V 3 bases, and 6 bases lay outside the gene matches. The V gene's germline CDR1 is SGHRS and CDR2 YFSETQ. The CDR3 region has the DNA TGCGCCAGCAGCTGGGGCAGGGGGGGCTATGGCTACACCTTC. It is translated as CASSWGRGGYGYTF.